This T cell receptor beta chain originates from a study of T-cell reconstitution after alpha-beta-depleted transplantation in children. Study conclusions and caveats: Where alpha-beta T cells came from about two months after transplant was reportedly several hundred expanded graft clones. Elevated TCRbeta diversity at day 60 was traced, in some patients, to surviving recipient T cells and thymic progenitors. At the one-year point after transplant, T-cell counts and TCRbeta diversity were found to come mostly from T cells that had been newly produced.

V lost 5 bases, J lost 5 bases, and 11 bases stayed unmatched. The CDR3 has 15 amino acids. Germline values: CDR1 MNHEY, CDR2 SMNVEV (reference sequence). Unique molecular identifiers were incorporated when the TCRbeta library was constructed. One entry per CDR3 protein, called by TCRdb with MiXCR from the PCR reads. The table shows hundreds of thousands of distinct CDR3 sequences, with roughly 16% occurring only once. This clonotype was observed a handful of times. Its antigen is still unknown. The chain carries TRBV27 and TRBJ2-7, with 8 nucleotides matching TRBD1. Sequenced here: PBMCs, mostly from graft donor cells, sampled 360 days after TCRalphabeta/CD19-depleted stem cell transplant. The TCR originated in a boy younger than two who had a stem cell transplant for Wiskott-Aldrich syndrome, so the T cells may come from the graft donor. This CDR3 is CASSPYPDRGHEQYF. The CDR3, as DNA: TGTGCCAGCAGTCCATACCCCGACAGGGGCCACGAGCAGTACTTC.